These 9 T cell receptor beta chains were all obtained from the same sample, sequenced in a study of OX40 agonist ivuxolimab in advanced cancers. Only in-frame clones appear in the TCRdb table, and some are missing; sequencing was by immunoSEQ multiplex PCR. The profile shows 50,000 to 70,000 clones, approximately 89% of them singletons. Sequencing used CD4+ or CD8+ T cells sorted from blood, obtained in a trial of the OX40 agonist ivuxolimab. These receptors came from an adult with an advanced solid tumor such as melanoma, head and neck, liver or kidney cancer.

This clone was seen just once. J is TRBJ1-3 and V is TRBV19; 9 positions agree with TRBD1. CDR3 size: 17 residues. Per the germline V gene, CDR1 is LNHDA and CDR2 is SQIVND (reference sequence). The V and J ends lost 2 bases and 7 bases, in that order; junction bases with no gene match: 12. CDR3: CASSIINRQGVWNTIYF. In DNA form, the CDR3 reads TGTGCCAGTAGTATAATAAATAGACAGGGGGTTTGGAACACCATATATTTT.

The rearrangement joins TRBV2 to TRBJ1-2, with TRBD1 matching 8 bases. The J segment lost 0 bases and the V segment lost 7 bases, leaving 7 bases of the junction unmatched. The V gene's germline CDR1 is SNHLY and CDR2 FYNNEI. CDR3 size: 15 residues. The CDR3 loop reads CASTKGQGSNYGYTF. The CDR3 DNA is TGTGCCAGCACTAAAGGACAGGGCTCTAACTATGGCTACACCTTC.

This sequence joins TRBV11-2 and TRBJ2-7; 9 bases align to TRBD2. V dropped 3 bases and J dropped 5; count of bases not matched to a gene: 5. The CDR3 runs to 14 residues. CDR1 is SGHAT, CDR2 FQNNGV, per germline. The CDR3 sequence is CASSFSGRRNEQYF. CDR3 DNA: TGTGCCAGCAGCTTTAGCGGGAGACGGAACGAGCAGTACTTC. Full variable domain (remainder filled in from reference TRBV11-2 and TRBJ2-7): EAGVAQSPRYKIIEKRQSVAFWCNPISGHATLYWYQQILGQGPKLLIQFQNNGVVDDSQLPKDRFSAERLKGVDSTLKIQPAKLEDSAVYLCASSFSGRRNEQYFGPGTRLTVT.

This chain links TRBV30 with TRBJ1-2; 12 bases agree with TRBD1. CDR1 GTSNPN and CDR2 SVGIG come from the germline V gene (reference sequence). The CDR3 has 17 amino acids. Trimming took 2 bases from V and 4 from J; bases not matched to a gene: 11. The CDR3 loop is CAWSLGTGGVGRYGYTF. The DNA of the CDR3 is TGTGCCTGGAGTTTGGGGACAGGGGGCGTGGGGCGCTATGGCTACACCTTC. Full variable domain (outside the CDR3, taken from reference TRBV30 and TRBJ1-2): SQTIHQWPATLVQPVGSPLSLECTVEGTSNPNLYWYRQAAGRGLQLLFYSVGIGQISSEVPQNLSASRPQDRQFILSSKKLLLSDSGFYLCAWSLGTGGVGRYGYTFGSGTRLTVV.

The V gene is TRBV12-2, the J gene TRBJ2-2; the table's D call TRBD2 went unverified against the DNA. TRBV12-2 is listed as a pseudogene. The CDR3 runs to 17 residues. DNA for the CDR3: TGTGCAAGTCGCCCGTGCCCGGGCGGGAGGGGAGGCGGGGAGCTGTTTTTT. Encoded protein: CASRPCPGGRGGGELFF.

The gene calls are TRBV5-1 and TRBJ2-2; D remains unclear. V was cut by 4 bases and J by 4 bases, with 5 bases left in between. This CDR3 is built from 12 residues. The germline gives CDR1 SGHRS, CDR2 YFSETQ. Here the CDR3 reads CASSITTGELFF. The DNA for the CDR3 is TGCGCCAGCAGCATAACCACCGGGGAGCTGTTTTTT.

CDR3 amino acids: CASSQVGPSYEQYF. The CDR3, as DNA: TGTGCCAGCAGCCAAGTGGGGCCCTCCTACGAGCAGTACTTC. The chain joins TRBV4-2 to TRBJ2-7, with D perhaps TRBD1 (5 bases). CDR3 length: 14 amino acids. Trimming took 1 base from V and 0 from J, leaving 7 bases between them. Germline CDR1 is LGHNA and CDR2 is YNFKEQ.

CDR3 coding DNA: TGTGCCAGCAGTTATCTAGCGGGAGGTACCTACGAGCAGTACTTC. Its protein product is CASSYLAGGTYEQYF. The V call is TRBV6-5, the J call TRBJ2-7, with TRBD2 matching over 11 bases. Germline V gene sequence: CDR1 MNHEY, CDR2 SVGAGI. This CDR3 comprises 15 residues. J gave up 2 bases and V 3 bases, and 3 bases lay outside the gene matches.

The chain joins TRBV9 to TRBJ2-7, with D hard to call. The V end lost 4 bases, the J end lost 6 bases, and 11 bases lay between the germline ends. CDR1 is SGDLS, CDR2 YYNGEE, per germline. There are 12 residues in the CDR3. CDR3 loop: CASSPNVGEQYF. The CDR3, as DNA: TGTGCCAGCAGCCCCAACGTGGGCGAGCAGTACTTC.